This T cell receptor (beta chain) was sequenced in a study of blood T cell repertoires in COVID-19. Germline loops: CDR1 MNHEY, CDR2 SVGAGI. V was pared by 0 bases and J by 9 bases, with 6 bases between. The CDR3 has 13 residues. Up to 2 weeks before entering the study, exposed participants had met a COVID-19 case. Sequencing was performed with immunoSEQ multiplex PCR; in TCRdb, only in-frame clones are kept and a portion is missing. The sample contains approximately 200,000 clones, approximately 86% of which appear only once. The specimen sequenced was PBMCs or T cells enriched from blood (not recorded which). The sequence was obtained from a woman aged 25 to 39 who had been exposed to COVID-19. The genes are TRBV6-5 and TRBJ1-6; D ambiguous. The CDR3 region has the DNA TGTGCCAGCAGTTACTCGGCCCTTTCACCCCTCCACTTT. This sequence encodes CASSYSALSPLHF.